This T cell receptor (beta chain) was sequenced for a study of T-cell reconstitution after alpha-beta-depleted transplantation in children. Trimming left V 0 bases short and J 2 bases short, with 5 bases between. CDR1 and CDR2 (germline): SGHVS, FQNEAQ. The CDR3 length is 13 residues. Study findings and constraints: Diversity and T-cell counts at one year after transplant derived mostly from new T cells. Surviving recipient T cells and thymic progenitors underlay high day-60 TCRbeta diversity in some patients. There were reportedly several hundred expanded graft clones from which alpha-beta T cells came about two months after transplant.

Preparing the TCRbeta library involved the use of unique molecular identifiers. TCRdb called the PCR reads again in MiXCR, with one record for every CDR3 protein. The repertoire holds approximately 300,000 distinct CDR3 sequences, with around a tenth as singletons. This clonotype was counted many times. What it binds is unknown. This sequence originates from a male patient between 2 and 15 years old who had a stem cell transplant for chronic granulomatous disease, so the T cells may come from the graft donor. The starting material was peripheral blood, obtained 180 days after TCRalphabeta/CD19-depleted stem cell transplant. The chain has TRBV7-8 and TRBJ2-7; no firm D call. CDR3 bases: TGTGCCAGCAGCTTAGCGCTTACCTACGAGCAGTACTTC. Its translation: CASSLALTYEQYF.